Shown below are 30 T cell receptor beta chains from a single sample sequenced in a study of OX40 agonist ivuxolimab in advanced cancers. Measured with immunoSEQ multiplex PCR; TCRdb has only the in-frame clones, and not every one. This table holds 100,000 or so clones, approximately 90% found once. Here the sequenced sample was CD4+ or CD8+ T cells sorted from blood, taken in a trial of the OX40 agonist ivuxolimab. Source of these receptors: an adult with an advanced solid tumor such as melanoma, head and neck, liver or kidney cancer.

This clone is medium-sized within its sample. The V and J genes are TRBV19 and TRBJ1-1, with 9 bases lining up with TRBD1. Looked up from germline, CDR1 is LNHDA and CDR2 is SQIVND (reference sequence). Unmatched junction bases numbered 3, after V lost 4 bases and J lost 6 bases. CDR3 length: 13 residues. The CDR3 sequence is CASSKDRGPEAFF. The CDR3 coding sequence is TGTGCCAGTAGTAAGGACAGGGGACCTGAAGCTTTCTTT.

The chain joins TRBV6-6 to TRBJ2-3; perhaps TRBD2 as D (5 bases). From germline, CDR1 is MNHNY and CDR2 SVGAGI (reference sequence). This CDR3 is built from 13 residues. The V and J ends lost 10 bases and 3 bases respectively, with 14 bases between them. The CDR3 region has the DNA TGTGCCATCCGACTAAAGATGACAGATACGCAGTATTTT. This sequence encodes CAIRLKMTDTQYF.

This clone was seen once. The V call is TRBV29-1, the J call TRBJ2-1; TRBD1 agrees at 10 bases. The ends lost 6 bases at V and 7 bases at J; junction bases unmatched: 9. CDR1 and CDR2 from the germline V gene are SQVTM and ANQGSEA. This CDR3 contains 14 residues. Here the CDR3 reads CSVAARQGANEQFF. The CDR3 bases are TGCAGCGTCGCAGCTCGACAGGGGGCAAATGAGCAGTTCTTC.

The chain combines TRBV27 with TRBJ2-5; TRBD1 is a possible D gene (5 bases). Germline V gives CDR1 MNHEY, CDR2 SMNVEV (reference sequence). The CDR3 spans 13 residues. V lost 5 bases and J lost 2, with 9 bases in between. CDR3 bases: TGTGCCAGCAGTCTCCCAGGGCAAGAGACCCAGTACTTC. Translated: CASSLPGQETQYF.

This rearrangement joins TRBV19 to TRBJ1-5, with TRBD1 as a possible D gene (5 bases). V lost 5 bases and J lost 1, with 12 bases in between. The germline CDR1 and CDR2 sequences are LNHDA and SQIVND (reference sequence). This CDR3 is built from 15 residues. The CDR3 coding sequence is TGTGCCAGTAGTTCAGAGGGGTCGAGCAATCAGCCCCAGCATTTT. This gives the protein CASSSEGSSNQPQHF.

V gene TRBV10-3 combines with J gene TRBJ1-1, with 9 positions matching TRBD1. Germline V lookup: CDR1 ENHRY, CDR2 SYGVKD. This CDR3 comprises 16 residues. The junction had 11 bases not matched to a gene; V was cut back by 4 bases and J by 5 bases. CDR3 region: CAISGGQGGMGTEAFF. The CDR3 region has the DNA TGTGCCATCAGTGGGGGACAGGGAGGGATGGGAACTGAAGCTTTCTTT.

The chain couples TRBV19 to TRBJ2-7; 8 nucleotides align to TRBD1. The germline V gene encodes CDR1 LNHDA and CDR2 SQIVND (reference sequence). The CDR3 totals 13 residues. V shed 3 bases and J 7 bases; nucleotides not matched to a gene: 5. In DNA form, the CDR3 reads TGTGCCAGTAGTATGAACAGGGGGGAAGAGCAGTACTTC. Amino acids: CASSMNRGEEQYF.

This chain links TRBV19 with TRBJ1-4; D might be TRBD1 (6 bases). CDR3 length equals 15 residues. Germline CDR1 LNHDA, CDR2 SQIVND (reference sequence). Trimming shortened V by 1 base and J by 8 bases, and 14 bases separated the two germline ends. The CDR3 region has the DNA TGTGCCAGTAGTATAGGAAGGGGGGCCCGAGAAAAACTGTTTTTT. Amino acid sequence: CASSIGRGAREKLFF. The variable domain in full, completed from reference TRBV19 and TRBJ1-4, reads DGGITQSPKYLFRKEGQNVTLSCEQNLNHDAMYWYRQDPGQGLRLIYYSQIVNDFQKGDIAEGYSVSREKKESFPLTVTSAQKNPTAFYLCASSIGRGAREKLFFGSGTQLSVL.

The CDR3 loop is CASSLGGSSQETQYF. DNA of the CDR3: TGCGCCAGCAGCTTGGGGGGAAGCTCGCAAGAGACCCAGTACTTC. This chain joins TRBV5-1 and TRBJ2-5, with D unclear. CDR3 length: 15 amino acids. Germline lookup yields CDR1 SGHRS and CDR2 YFSETQ. V lost 0 bases to trimming and J lost 2 bases, with 11 bases between them.

The CDR3 here is CASQETGDTEAFF. CDR3 bases: TGTGCCAGCCAAGAGACAGGGGACACTGAAGCTTTCTTT. This chain links TRBV19 with TRBJ1-1; 8 positions match TRBD1. Germline CDR1 LNHDA, CDR2 SQIVND (reference sequence). The CDR3 is 13 amino acids. V dropped 9 bases and J dropped 3; count of bases not matched to a gene: 6.

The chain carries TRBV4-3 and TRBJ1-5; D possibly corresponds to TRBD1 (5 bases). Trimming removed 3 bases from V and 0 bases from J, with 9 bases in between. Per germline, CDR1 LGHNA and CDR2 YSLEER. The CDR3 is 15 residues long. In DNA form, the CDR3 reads TGCGCCAGCAGCCAGGGGCCGTATAGCAATCAGCCCCAGCATTTT. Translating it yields CASSQGPYSNQPQHF.

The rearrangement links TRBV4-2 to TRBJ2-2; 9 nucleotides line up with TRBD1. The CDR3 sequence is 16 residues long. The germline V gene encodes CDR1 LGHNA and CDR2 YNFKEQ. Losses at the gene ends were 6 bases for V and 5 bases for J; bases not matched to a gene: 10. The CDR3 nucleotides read TGTGCCAGCAGTTTCACAGGGGGCTTGAGTACCGGGGAGCTGTTTTTT. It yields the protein CASSFTGGLSTGELFF.

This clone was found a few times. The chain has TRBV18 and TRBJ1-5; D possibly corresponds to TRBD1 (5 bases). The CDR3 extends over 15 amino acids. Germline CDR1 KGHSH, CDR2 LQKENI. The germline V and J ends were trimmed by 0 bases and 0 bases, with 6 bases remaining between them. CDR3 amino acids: CASSPPGVSNQPQHF. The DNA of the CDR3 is TGTGCCAGCTCACCACCAGGGGTTAGCAATCAGCCCCAGCATTTT.

The CDR3 DNA is TGCAGCGTCGAGCGTAGTCCTGTCACCGGGGAGCTGTTTTTT. This sequence encodes CSVERSPVTGELFF. The chain uses TRBV29-1 and TRBJ2-2; D unresolved. This CDR3 is built from 14 residues. The germline CDR1 and CDR2 sequences are SQVTM and ANQGSEA. The V end was cut by 6 bases, the J end by 4 bases, with 15 bases between.

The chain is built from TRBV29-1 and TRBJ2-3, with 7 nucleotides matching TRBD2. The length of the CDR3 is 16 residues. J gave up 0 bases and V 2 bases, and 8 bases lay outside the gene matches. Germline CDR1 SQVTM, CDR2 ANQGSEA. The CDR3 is CSVEWGAGSSTDTQYF. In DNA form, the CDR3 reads TGCAGCGTTGAATGGGGAGCGGGATCTAGCACAGATACGCAGTATTTT.

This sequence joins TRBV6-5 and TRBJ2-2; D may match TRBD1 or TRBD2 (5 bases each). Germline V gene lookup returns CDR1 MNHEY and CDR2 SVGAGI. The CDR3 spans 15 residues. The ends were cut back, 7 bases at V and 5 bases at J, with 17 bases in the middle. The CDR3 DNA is TGTGCCAGCAAAGACTTCTCAGGGAGTACCGGGGAGCTGTTTTTT. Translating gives CASKDFSGSTGELFF.

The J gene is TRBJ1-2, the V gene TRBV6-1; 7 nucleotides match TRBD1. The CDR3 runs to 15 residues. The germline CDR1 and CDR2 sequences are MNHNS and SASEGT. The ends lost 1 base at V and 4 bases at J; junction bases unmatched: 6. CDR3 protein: CASSEDYRGFYGYTF. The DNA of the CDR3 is TGTGCCAGCAGTGAAGATTACAGGGGTTTCTATGGCTACACCTTC.

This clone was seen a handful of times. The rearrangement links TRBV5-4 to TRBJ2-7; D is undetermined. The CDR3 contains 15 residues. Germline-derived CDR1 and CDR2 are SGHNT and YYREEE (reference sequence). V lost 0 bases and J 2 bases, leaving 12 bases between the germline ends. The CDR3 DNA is TGTGCCAGCAGCTTGGGTGCGGTCCGAGCCTACGAGCAGTACTTC. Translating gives CASSLGAVRAYEQYF.

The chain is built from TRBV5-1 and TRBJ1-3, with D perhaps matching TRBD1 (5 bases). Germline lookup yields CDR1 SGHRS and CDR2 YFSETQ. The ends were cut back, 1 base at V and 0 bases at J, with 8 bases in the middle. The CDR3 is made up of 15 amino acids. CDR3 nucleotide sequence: TGCGCCAGCAGCTTGTTAGGGGACTCTGGAAACACCATATATTTT. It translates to CASSLLGDSGNTIYF.

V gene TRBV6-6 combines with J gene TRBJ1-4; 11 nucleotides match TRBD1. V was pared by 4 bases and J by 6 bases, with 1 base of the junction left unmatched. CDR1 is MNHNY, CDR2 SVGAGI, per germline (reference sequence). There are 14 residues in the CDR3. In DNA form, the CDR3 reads TGTGCCAGCAGTTGGGACAGGGGGTATGAAAAACTGTTTTTT. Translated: CASSWDRGYEKLFF.

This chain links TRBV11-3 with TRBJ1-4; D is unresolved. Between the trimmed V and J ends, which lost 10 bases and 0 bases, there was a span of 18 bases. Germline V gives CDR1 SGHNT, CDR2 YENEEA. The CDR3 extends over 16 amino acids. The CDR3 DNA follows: TGTGCCAACTCCCCCTCTGTAGGGACAACTAATGAAAAACTGTTTTTT. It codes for CANSPSVGTTNEKLFF. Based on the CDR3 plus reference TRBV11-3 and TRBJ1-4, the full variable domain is EAGVVQSPRYKIIEKKQPVAFWCNPISGHNTLYWYLQNLGQGPELLIRYENEEAVDDSQLPKDRFSAERLKGVDSTLKIQPAELGDSAVYLCANSPSVGTTNEKLFFGSGTQLSVL.

CDR3 coding DNA: TGCAGCGTGCTCCCCTGGGGGACTAGCGGGACCCTCCAAGAGACCCAGTACTTC. This codes for CSVLPWGTSGTLQETQYF. V is TRBV29-1 and J is TRBJ2-5, with 13 positions matching TRBD2. The CDR3 contains 18 residues. The J segment lost 1 base and the V segment lost 6 bases, leaving 14 bases of the junction unmatched. CDR1 and CDR2 (germline): SQVTM, ANQGSEA.

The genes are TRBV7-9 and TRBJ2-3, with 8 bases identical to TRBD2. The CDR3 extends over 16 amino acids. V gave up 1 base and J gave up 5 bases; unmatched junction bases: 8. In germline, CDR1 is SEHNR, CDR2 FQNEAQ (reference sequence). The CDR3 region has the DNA TGTGCCAGCAGCTTAGGGTCGGGAGGGCCGATAGATACGCAGTATTTT. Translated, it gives CASSLGSGGPIDTQYF.

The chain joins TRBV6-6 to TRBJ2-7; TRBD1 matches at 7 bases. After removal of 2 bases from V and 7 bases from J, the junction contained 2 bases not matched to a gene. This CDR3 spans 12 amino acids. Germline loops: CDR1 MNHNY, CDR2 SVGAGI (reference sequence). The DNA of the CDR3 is TGTGCCAGCAGTTACACACAGGGGGAGCAGTACTTC. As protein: CASSYTQGEQYF.

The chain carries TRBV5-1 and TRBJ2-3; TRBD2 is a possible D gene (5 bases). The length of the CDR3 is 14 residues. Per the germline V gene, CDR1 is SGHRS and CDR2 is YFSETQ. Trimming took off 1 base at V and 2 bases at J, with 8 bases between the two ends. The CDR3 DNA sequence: TGCGCCAGCAGCTTGTCGGGGTTCACAGATACGCAGTATTTT. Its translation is CASSLSGFTDTQYF. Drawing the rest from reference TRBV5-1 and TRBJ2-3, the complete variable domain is KAGVTQTPRYLIKTRGQQVTLSCSPISGHRSVSWYQQTPGQGLQFLFEYFSETQRNKGNFPGRFSGRQFSNSRSEMNVSTLELGDSALYLCASSLSGFTDTQYFGPGTRLTVL.

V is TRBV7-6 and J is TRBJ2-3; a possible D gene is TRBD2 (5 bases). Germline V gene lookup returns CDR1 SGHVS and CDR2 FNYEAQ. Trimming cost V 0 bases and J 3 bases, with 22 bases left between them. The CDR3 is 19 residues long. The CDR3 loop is CASSLATGREGKKTDTQYF. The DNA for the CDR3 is TGTGCCAGCAGCTTAGCGACGGGGAGAGAGGGTAAAAAGACAGATACGCAGTATTTT.

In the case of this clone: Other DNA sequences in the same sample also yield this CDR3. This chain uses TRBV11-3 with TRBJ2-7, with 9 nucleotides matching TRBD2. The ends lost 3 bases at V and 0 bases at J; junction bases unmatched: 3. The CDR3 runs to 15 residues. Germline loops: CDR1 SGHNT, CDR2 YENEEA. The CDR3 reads CASSLSSGSSYEQYF. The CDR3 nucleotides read TGTGCCAGCAGCTTGAGTAGCGGGAGCTCCTACGAGCAGTACTTC.

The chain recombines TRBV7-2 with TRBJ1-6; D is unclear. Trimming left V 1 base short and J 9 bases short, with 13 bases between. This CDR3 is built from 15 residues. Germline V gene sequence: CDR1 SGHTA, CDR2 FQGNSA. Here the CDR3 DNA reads TGTGCCAGCAGCTTAGGAGTCGGAATTAGTTCACCCCTCCACTTT. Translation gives CASSLGVGISSPLHF.

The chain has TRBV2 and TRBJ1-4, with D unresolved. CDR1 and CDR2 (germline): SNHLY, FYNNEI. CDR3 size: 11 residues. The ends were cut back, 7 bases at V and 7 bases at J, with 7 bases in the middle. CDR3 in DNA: TGTGCCAGCATGGATGGTGAAAAACTGTTTTTT. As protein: CASMDGEKLFF.

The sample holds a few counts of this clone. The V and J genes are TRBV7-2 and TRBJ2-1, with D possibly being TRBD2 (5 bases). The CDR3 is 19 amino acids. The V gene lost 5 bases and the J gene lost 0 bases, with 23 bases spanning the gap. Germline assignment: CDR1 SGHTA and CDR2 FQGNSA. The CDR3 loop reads CASSPAGVWTRSSYNEQFF. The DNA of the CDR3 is TGTGCCAGCAGCCCCGCCGGGGTTTGGACTCGTAGCTCCTACAATGAGCAGTTCTTC.